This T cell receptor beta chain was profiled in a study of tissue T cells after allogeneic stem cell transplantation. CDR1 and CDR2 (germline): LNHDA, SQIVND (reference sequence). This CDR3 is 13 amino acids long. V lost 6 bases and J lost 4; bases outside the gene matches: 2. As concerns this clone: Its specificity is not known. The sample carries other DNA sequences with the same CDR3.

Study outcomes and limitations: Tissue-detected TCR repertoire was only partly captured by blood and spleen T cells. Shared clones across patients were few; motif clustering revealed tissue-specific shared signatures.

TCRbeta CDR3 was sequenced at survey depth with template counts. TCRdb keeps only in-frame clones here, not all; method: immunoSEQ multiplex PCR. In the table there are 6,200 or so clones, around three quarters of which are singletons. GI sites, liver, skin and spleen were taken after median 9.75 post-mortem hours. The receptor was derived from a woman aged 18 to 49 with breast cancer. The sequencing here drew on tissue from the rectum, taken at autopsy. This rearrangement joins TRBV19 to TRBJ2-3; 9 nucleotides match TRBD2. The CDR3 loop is CASRVAGADTQYF. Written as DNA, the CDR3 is TGTGCCAGTAGGGTAGCGGGAGCAGATACGCAGTATTTT. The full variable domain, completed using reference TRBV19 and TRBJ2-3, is DGGITQSPKYLFRKEGQNVTLSCEQNLNHDAMYWYRQDPGQGLRLIYYSQIVNDFQKGDIAEGYSVSREKKESFPLTVTSAQKNPTAFYLCASRVAGADTQYFGPGTRLTVL.